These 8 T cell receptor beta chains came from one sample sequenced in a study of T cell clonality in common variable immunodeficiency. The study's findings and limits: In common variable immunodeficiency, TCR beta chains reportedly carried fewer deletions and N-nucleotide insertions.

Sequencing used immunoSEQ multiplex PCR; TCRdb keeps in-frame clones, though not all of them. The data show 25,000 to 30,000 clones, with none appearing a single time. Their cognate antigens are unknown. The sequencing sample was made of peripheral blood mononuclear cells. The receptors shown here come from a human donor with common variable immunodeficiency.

The CDR3 sequence is CASSIGGFPEELFF. The DNA read from the CDR3 is TGTGCCAGTAGTATAGGCGGTTTCCCTGAGGAA. The genes are TRBV19 and TRBJ1-4; unclear D gene. The read finishes 3 residues shy of the CDR3 end, and the germline J gene is used to complete it. The CDR3 totals 14 residues. Germline V gives CDR1 LNHDA, CDR2 SQIVND (reference sequence).

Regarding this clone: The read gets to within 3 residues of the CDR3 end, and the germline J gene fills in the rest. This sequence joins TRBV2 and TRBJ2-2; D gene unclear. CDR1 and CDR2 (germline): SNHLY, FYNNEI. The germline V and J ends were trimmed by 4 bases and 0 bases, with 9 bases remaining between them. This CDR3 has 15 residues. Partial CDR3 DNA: TGTGCCAGCAGTGGATACAGAACGAACACCGGGGAG. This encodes CASSGYRTNTGE. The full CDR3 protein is CASSGYRTNTGELFF.

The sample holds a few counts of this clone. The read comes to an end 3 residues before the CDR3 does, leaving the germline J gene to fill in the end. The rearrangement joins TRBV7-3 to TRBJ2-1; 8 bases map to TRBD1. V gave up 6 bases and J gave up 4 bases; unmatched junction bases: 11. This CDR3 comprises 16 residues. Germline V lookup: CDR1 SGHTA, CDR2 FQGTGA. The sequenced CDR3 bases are TGTGCCAGCAGTCCTCATCCCGGGACAGGTTACAATGAG. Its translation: CASSPHPGTGYNE. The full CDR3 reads CASSPHPGTGYNEQFF.

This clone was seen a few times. The CDR3 bases that were read are TGTGCCAGTAGTACCCTGACAGGGCTGGACACTGAA. Protein product: CASSTLTGLDTE. The full CDR3 is CASSTLTGLDTEAFF. The V call is TRBV19, the J call TRBJ1-1; 7 nucleotides align to TRBD1. The CDR3 goes on 3 residues after the read ends, and that part is filled in from the germline J gene. This CDR3 comprises 15 residues. The trim removed 4 bases at V and 3 bases at J, leaving 8 bases unmatched. CDR1 LNHDA and CDR2 SQIVND come from the germline V gene (reference sequence).

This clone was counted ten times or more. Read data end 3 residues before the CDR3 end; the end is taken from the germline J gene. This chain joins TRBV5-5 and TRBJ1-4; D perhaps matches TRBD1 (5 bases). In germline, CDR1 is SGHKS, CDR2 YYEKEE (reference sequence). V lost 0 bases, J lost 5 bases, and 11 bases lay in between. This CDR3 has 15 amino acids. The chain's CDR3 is CASSLAPGENEKLFF. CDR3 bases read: TGTGCCAGCAGCTTGGCCCCGGGGGAGAATGAAAAA.

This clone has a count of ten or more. Incomplete CDR3 DNA: TGCAGCGCAGGGACAGGGTTTGGC. It encodes CSAGTGFG. The entire CDR3 protein reads CSAGTGFGYTF. The genes are TRBV29-1 and TRBJ1-2; 9 bases agree with TRBD1. The CDR3 extends 3 residues past the end of the read, so its final part is completed from the germline J gene. Germline CDR1 SQVTM, CDR2 ANQGSEA. This CDR3 spans 11 amino acids. V trimming: 7 bases; J trimming: 7 bases; junction bases outside the gene matches: 4.

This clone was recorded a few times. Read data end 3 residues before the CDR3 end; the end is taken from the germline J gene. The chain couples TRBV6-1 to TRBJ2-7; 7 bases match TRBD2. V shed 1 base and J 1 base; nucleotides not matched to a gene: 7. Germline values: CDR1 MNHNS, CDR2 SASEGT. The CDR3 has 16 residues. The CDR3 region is CASSEEGAGFSYEQYF. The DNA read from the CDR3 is TGTGCCAGCAGTGAAGAGGGAGCGGGATTTTCCTACGAG.

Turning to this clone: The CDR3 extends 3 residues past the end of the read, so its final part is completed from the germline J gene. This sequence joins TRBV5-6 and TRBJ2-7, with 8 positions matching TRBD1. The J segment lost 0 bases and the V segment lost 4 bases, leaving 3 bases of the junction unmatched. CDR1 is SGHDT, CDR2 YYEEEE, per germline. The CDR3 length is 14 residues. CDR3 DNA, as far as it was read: TGTGCCAGCAGCGATACAGGGGGCTCCTACGAG. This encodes CASSDTGGSYE. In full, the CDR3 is CASSDTGGSYEQYF.